This T cell receptor (beta chain) was recorded in a study of cytomegalovirus exposure and HLA in healthy donors. This CDR3 is built from 14 residues. Germline lookup yields CDR1 SGHRS and CDR2 YFSETQ. Trimming shortened V by 6 bases and J by 8 bases, and 18 bases separated the two germline ends. 13 Jbeta primers and 60 Vbeta primers were used for the PCR. Repertoires were generated with immunoSEQ multiplex PCR, while TCRdb's copy carries only in-frame clones and drops some. The sample gives hundreds of thousands of clones, about 83% of which show up once; about 16% is in the top ten. Study outcomes and limitations: In a later analysis, common viral pathogens appeared linked to several of the most significant clusters.

On this clone: The antigen remains undetermined.

The sequenced material came from PBMCs. This sequence was found in a man aged 40-49 years in good health and CMV-seronegative. V is TRBV5-1 and J is TRBJ2-1; D is perhaps TRBD2 (6 bases). In nucleotides, the CDR3 is TGCGCCAGCAATCCCTCGGGAGCGTCGGATGAGCAGTTCTTC. Translated, it gives CASNPSGASDEQFF.